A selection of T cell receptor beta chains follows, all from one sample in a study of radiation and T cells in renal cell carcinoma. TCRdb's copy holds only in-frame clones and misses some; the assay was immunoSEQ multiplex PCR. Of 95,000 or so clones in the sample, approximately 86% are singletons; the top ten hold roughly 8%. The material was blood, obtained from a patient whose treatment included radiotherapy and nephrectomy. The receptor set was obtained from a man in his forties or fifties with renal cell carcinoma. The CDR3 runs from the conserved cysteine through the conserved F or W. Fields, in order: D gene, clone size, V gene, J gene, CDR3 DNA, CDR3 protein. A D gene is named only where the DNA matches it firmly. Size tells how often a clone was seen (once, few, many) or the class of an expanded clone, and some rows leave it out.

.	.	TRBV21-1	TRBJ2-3	TGTGCCAGCAGCTCTCCGGGACGGACTGTGGAGGATACGCAGTATTTT	CASSSPGRTVEDTQYF
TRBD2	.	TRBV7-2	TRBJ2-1	TGTGCCAGCAGATCTACTAGCGGCTACAATGAGCAGTTCTTC	CASRSTSGYNEQFF
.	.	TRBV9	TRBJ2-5	TGTGCCAGCAGCGCACCAAAAGGGGGGACTGCCCTGGGAGAGACCCAGTACTTC	CASSAPKGGTALGETQYF
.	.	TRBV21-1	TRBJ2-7	TGTGCCAGCAGCAGACCCACCCTTTTTCGGGCCCTACCAGCCCCCGGACAGTACTTC	CASSRPTLFRALPAPGQYF
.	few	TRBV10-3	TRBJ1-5	TGTGCCATCGGGACGGATAGCAATCAGCCCCAGCATTTT	CAIGTDSNQPQHF
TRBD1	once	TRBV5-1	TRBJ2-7	TGCGCCAGCAGCCTATCCGGACAGGGCTACGAGCAGTACTTC	CASSLSGQGYEQYF
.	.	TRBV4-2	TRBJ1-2	TGTGCCAGCAGCCCGCCTAGGGTTCCCCATAACTATGGCTACACCTTC	CASSPPRVPHNYGYTF
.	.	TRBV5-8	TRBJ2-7	TGTGCCAGCAGTTATGGACAGACCCCTCAAGCACACTACGAGCAGTACTTC	CASSYGQTPQAHYEQYF
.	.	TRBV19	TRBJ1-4	TGTGCCAGCCGGGACTTCGGGAGTGAAAAACTGTTTTTT	CASRDFGSEKLFF
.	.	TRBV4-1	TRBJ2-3	TGCGCCAGCAGCCAAGATTGGGCTTCTGGTACAGATACGCAGTATTTT	CASSQDWASGTDTQYF
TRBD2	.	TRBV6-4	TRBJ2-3	TGTGCCAGCAGTATAAGCGGGACCACAGATACGCAGTATTTT	CASSISGTTDTQYF
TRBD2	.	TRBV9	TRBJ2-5	TGTGCCAGCAGCGCCGGGCTAGCGGGGGGGCCGGAGACCCAGTACTTC	CASSAGLAGGPETQYF
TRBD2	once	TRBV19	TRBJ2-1	TGTGCCAGTAGAACCGCGTTGGCGGGAGGTCGTGATGAGCAGTTCTTC	CASRTALAGGRDEQFF
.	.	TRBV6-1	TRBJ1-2	TGTGCCAGCATTGGACAGCCACGGGGCTACACCTTC	CASIGQPRGYTF
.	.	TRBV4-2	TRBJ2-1	TGTGCCAGCAGCCAAGAAGCTGACTCGTGGTACAATGAGCAGTTCTTC	CASSQEADSWYNEQFF
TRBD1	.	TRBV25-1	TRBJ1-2	TGTGCCAGCAGTGGGAATACAGGGGACCACTATGGCTACACCTTC	CASSGNTGDHYGYTF
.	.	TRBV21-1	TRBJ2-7	TGTGCCAGCAGGCCTTTTTCGGGACGCTCCTACGAGCAGTACTTC	CASRPFSGRSYEQYF
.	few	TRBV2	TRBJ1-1	TGTGCCAGCAGTGTCGGGGAAGCTTTCTTT	CASSVGEAFF
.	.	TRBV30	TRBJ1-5	TGTGCCTGGACCTCGGGGGACGGTCAGCCCCAGCATTTT	CAWTSGDGQPQHF
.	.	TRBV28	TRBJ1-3	TGTGCCAGCATTACCGGAGGCGACTCTGGAAACACCATATATTTT	CASITGGDSGNTIYF
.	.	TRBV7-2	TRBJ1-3	TGTGCCAGCAGCTCAGGGAAGGGGACCCCTAGCTCTGGAAACACCATATATTTT	CASSSGKGTPSSGNTIYF
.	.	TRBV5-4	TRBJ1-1	TGTGCCATGGGGACACCTGAAGCTTTCTTT	CAMGTPEAFF
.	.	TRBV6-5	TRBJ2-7	TGTGCCAGCAGTTACTCCGAGGGGGGTGCCTACGAGCAGTACTTC	CASSYSEGGAYEQYF
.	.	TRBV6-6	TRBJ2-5	TGTGCCAGCAGTTATAGGACAGTAGAAAAGACCCAGTACTTC	CASSYRTVEKTQYF
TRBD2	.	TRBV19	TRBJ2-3	TGTGCCAGTAGTATAGCGGGAGGGGTTGGAGATACGCAGTATTTT	CASSIAGGVGDTQYF
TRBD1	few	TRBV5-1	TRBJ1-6	TGCGCCAGCAGCCAGGACAGGGTATGGAATTCACCCCTCCACTTT	CASSQDRVWNSPLHF
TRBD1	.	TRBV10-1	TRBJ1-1	TGCGCCAGCAGTGTCTCGAGACAGGGGGCGCGCGAGGGGGACGCTGAAGCTTTCTTT	CASSVSRQGAREGDAEAFF
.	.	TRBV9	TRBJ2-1	TGTGCCAGCAGCGTTACCTCCTACAATGAGCAGTTCTTC	CASSVTSYNEQFF
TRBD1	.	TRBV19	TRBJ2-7	TGTGCGACAGGGATGCAACGGGAGCAGTACTTC	CATGMQREQYF
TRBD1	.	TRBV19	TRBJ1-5	TGTGCCAGTAGTAAGGGACAGGGAGTAGTTAGCAATCAGCCCCAGCATTTT	CASSKGQGVVSNQPQHF
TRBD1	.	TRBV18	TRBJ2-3	TGTGCCAGCTCAGGGTGGACAGGGATCACAGATACGCAGTATTTT	CASSGWTGITDTQYF
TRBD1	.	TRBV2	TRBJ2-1	TGTGCCAGCACGGCAGGGACAGGGCCCAATAATGAGCAGTTCTTC	CASTAGTGPNNEQFF
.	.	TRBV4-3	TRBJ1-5	TGCGCCAGCAGCCAAGATCGGGGGCAGCCCCAGCATTTT	CASSQDRGQPQHF